The 20 T cell receptor beta chains below all came from one sample that was sequenced in a study of vaccination and CD4 T cells after COVID-19. Documented treatment: approximately nine-day PBMC culture with coronavirus spike peptide pools or control peptides (ViraFEST assay). Cultured CD4+ T cells had their DNA profiled by the Oncomine TCR Beta short-read assay. TCRdb analysed the PCR reads with MiXCR anew, one entry per CDR3 protein. The sample contains 9,500 to 10,000 distinct CDR3 sequences, around 68% of which appear only once. What these receptors recognize is not known. The sequenced sample was CD4+ T cells from blood, cultured in vitro. Receptors originate from a human donor who had recovered from COVID-19.

There are a few counts of this clonotype. The V call is TRBV20-1, the J call TRBJ2-3; D not resolved. The CDR3 is 15 amino acids. CDR1 and CDR2 (germline): DFQATT, SNEGSKA (reference sequence). V dropped 1 base and J dropped 3 bases, with 14 bases sitting between them. The CDR3 loop is CSARGELNPTDTQYF. CDR3 nucleotide sequence: TGCAGTGCTAGAGGCGAGCTGAACCCGACAGATACGCAGTATTTT.

The V and J genes are TRBV19 and TRBJ1-1; D is ambiguous. The ends were cut back, 5 bases at V and 0 bases at J, with 13 bases in the middle. Germline CDR1 reads LNHDA; CDR2 reads SQIVND (reference sequence). The CDR3 contains 15 residues. CDR3 region: CASSLSHPMNTEAFF. CDR3 nucleotides: TGTGCCAGTAGTCTCAGCCACCCCATGAACACTGAAGCTTTCTTT. Full variable domain (missing parts from reference TRBV19 and TRBJ1-1): DGGITQSPKYLFRKEGQNVTLSCEQNLNHDAMYWYRQDPGQGLRLIYYSQIVNDFQKGDIAEGYSVSREKKESFPLTVTSAQKNPTAFYLCASSLSHPMNTEAFFGQGTRLTVV.

This clonotype was observed a single time. The V and J genes are TRBV24-1 and TRBJ2-3; D remains ambiguous. The CDR3 contains 14 residues. Germline V gene sequence: CDR1 KGHDR, CDR2 SFDVKD. Between the trimmed V and J ends, which lost 1 base and 2 bases, there was a span of 6 bases. The CDR3, as DNA: TGTGCCACCAGTGATTTAGTCCACACAGATACGCAGTATTTT. Translated, it gives CATSDLVHTDTQYF.

The J gene is TRBJ1-1, the V gene TRBV6-1; D is unresolved. Germline V gene lookup returns CDR1 MNHNS and CDR2 SASEGT. This CDR3 is 15 amino acids long. Trimming took off 1 base at V and 2 bases at J, with 11 bases between the two ends. CDR3 in amino acids: CASSEDRSSNTEAFF. CDR3 in DNA: TGTGCCAGCAGTGAAGACAGATCAAGTAACACTGAAGCTTTCTTT.

This sequence joins TRBV11-2 and TRBJ1-1; 8 bases map to TRBD1. Losses at the gene ends were 1 base for V and 0 bases for J; bases not matched to a gene: 1. The CDR3 is 15 amino acids. Germline CDR1 reads SGHAT; CDR2 reads FQNNGV. CDR3 in DNA: TGTGCCAGCAGCTTAGGGACAGGGATGAACACTGAAGCTTTCTTT. This gives the protein CASSLGTGMNTEAFF.

This clonotype was picked up a small number of times. The rearrangement links TRBV27 to TRBJ1-6; D is unresolved. Trimming removed 6 bases from V and 10 bases from J, with 10 bases in between. Germline V gene sequence: CDR1 MNHEY, CDR2 SMNVEV (reference sequence). The CDR3 extends over 12 amino acids. CDR3 sequence (DNA): TGTGCCAGCAGACCCGGGAGCTCACCCCTCCACTTT. Amino acid sequence: CASRPGSSPLHF.

This chain joins TRBV30 and TRBJ1-2, with 8 bases aligning to TRBD1. Germline V gene data show CDR1 as GTSNPN and CDR2 as SVGIG (reference sequence). The CDR3 has 15 amino acids. J gave up 6 bases and V 2 bases, and 11 bases lay outside the gene matches. The CDR3 loop reads CAWSNPYRGNDGYTF. CDR3 nucleotide sequence: TGTGCCTGGAGTAACCCCTACAGGGGGAACGATGGCTACACCTTC.

This clonotype was picked up a small number of times. This chain joins TRBV27 and TRBJ1-2; D is perhaps TRBD1 (6 bases). The V end lost 6 bases, the J end lost 0 bases, and 17 bases lay between the germline ends. The CDR3 runs 16 residues. CDR1 is MNHEY and CDR2 is SMNVEV in the germline V gene (reference sequence). CDR3 protein: CASRGQWGPTNYGYTF. The CDR3 nucleotides are TGTGCCAGCAGGGGACAATGGGGGCCTACTAACTATGGCTACACCTTC.

The chain couples TRBV5-4 to TRBJ1-2, with TRBD1 identical over 7 bases. V gave up 4 bases and J gave up 4 bases; unmatched junction bases: 4. This CDR3 has 13 residues. The germline CDR1 and CDR2 sequences are SGHNT and YYREEE (reference sequence). CDR3 nucleotide sequence: TGTGCCAGCAGCGTCGACAGGGCCTATGGCTACACCTTC. This codes for CASSVDRAYGYTF.

V and J are TRBV6-2 or TRBV6-3 and TRBJ1-1; D is possibly TRBD1 (6 bases). This CDR3 has 11 residues. Per the germline V gene, CDR1 is MNHEY and CDR2 is SVGEGT. V dropped 6 bases and J dropped 10 bases, with 12 bases sitting between them. In DNA, the CDR3 is TGTGCCAGCAGGCTAGGACAGACAGCTTTCTTT. The encoded protein is CASRLGQTAFF.

The genes are TRBV5-5 and TRBJ1-1; TRBD1 might be the D (5 bases). CDR3 length: 14 residues. Germline V lookup: CDR1 SGHKS, CDR2 YYEKEE (reference sequence). Trimming took 2 bases from V and 1 from J, leaving 9 bases between them. CDR3: CASSFGTGNTEAFF. The CDR3 nucleotides read TGTGCCAGCAGCTTTGGAACAGGGAACACTGAAGCTTTCTTT.

The CDR3 is CASSYSTISDRAGTGELFF. The CDR3 coding sequence is TGTGCCAGCAGTTACTCGACAATTTCCGACAGGGCGGGAACCGGGGAGCTGTTTTTT. The rearrangement uses TRBV6-2 or TRBV6-3 and TRBJ2-2; weak D call: TRBD1 (7 bases). CDR3 size: 19 residues. The V end was cut by 0 bases, the J end by 5 bases, with 22 bases between. Germline CDR1 is MNHEY and CDR2 is SVGEGT.

The J gene is TRBJ1-1, the V gene TRBV20-1; D ambiguous. The CDR3 has 13 amino acids. The germline V and J ends were trimmed by 4 bases and 0 bases, with 9 bases remaining between them. Per the germline V gene, CDR1 is DFQATT and CDR2 is SNEGSKA (reference sequence). Here the CDR3 reads CSATRALNTEAFF. The CDR3 DNA is TGCAGTGCTACCCGGGCCCTGAACACTGAAGCTTTCTTT.

This clonotype was observed a few times. The chain is built from TRBV24-1 and TRBJ1-6; D is unclear. Germline assignment: CDR1 KGHDR and CDR2 SFDVKD. The CDR3 contains 14 residues. V was shortened by 3 bases and J by 10 bases, with 12 bases between the two germline ends. The CDR3 loop reads CATSDGRPNSPLHF. CDR3 sequence (DNA): TGTGCCACCAGTGATGGGCGGCCGAACTCACCCCTCCACTTT.

In its sample, this clonotype was seen a few times. The chain employs TRBV6-1 and TRBJ1-1; 9 bases match TRBD1. CDR1 is MNHNS, CDR2 SASEGT, per germline. The J segment lost 2 bases and the V segment lost 8 bases, leaving 15 bases of the junction unmatched. The CDR3 consists of 17 residues. The CDR3 loop is CASGKVTGGGGNTEAFF. The CDR3 nucleotides read TGTGCCAGCGGTAAGGTCACAGGGGGCGGCGGTAACACTGAAGCTTTCTTT.

The chain employs TRBV6-1 and TRBJ1-5; no firm D call. V lost 4 bases to trimming and J lost 2 bases, with 9 bases between them. CDR3 length equals 14 residues. Germline loops: CDR1 MNHNS, CDR2 SASEGT. The CDR3: CASSVERGNQPQHF. The CDR3 DNA reads TGTGCCAGCAGTGTGGAGCGGGGCAATCAGCCCCAGCATTTT.

In its sample, this clonotype was seen a few times. The chain combines TRBV11-2 with TRBJ1-2; D is unresolved. Germline assignment: CDR1 SGHAT and CDR2 FQNNGV. Between the trimmed V and J ends, which lost 5 bases and 1 base, there was a span of 14 bases. The CDR3 contains 15 residues. This CDR3 is CASSPLGAVNYGYTF. CDR3 nucleotides: TGTGCCAGCAGCCCTCTAGGTGCTGTTAACTATGGCTACACCTTC.

The DNA of the CDR3 is TGTGCCAGCACCTCAGGACAGGGGCAGCCCCAGCATTTT. This translates into CASTSGQGQPQHF. The rearrangement uses TRBV2 and TRBJ1-5; TRBD1 matches 9 bases. The CDR3 runs to 13 residues. CDR1 and CDR2 (germline): SNHLY, FYNNEI. After removal of 7 bases from V and 7 bases from J, the junction contained 5 bases not matched to a gene.

This sequence joins TRBV6-1 and TRBJ2-4; D is undetermined. This CDR3 spans 18 amino acids. The V end lost 3 bases, the J end lost 0 bases, and 18 bases lay between the germline ends. The germline gives CDR1 MNHNS, CDR2 SASEGT. CDR3 sequence: CASSEGSITSLAKNIQYF. The CDR3 DNA reads TGTGCCAGCAGTGAGGGTAGCATTACTTCCCTAGCCAAAAACATTCAGTACTTC.

V gene TRBV19 combines with J gene TRBJ1-2, with 7 bases matching TRBD1. V lost 1 base, J lost 4 bases, and 6 bases stayed unmatched. The CDR3 sequence is 15 residues long. Germline V gene sequence: CDR1 LNHDA, CDR2 SQIVND (reference sequence). The CDR3 DNA is TGTGCCAGTAGTATAGGACAGGGTGAAGCCTATGGCTACACCTTC. Translated, it gives CASSIGQGEAYGYTF.